The 23 T cell receptor beta chains below come from one sample, sequenced in a study of OX40 agonist ivuxolimab in advanced cancers. Sequencing used immunoSEQ multiplex PCR; TCRdb keeps in-frame clones, though not all of them. The table lists tens of thousands of clones, approximately 89% of them singletons. This specimen consisted of CD4+ or CD8+ T cells sorted from blood, obtained in a trial of the OX40 agonist ivuxolimab. These receptors came from an adult with an advanced solid tumor such as melanoma, head and neck, liver or kidney cancer.

This clone was counted once. V and J are TRBV7-6 and TRBJ2-3; D might be TRBD1 or TRBD2, each matching 6 bases. CDR1 is SGHVS, CDR2 FNYEAQ, per germline. V was trimmed by 4 bases and J by 4 bases, leaving 9 bases between them. CDR3 size: 13 residues. Here the CDR3 DNA reads TGTGCCAGCAGCTGGGGGGCAGCAGATACGCAGTATTTT. Its protein product is CASSWGAADTQYF.

J is TRBJ1-6 and V is TRBV4-2; TRBD1 might be the D (6 bases). The V and J ends lost 2 bases and 5 bases respectively, with 10 bases between them. The V gene's germline CDR1 is LGHNA and CDR2 YNFKEQ. CDR3 length: 15 amino acids. The CDR3 nucleotides read TGTGCCAGCAGCCAACCGGACAGAAATAATTCACCCCTCCACTTT. Its translation is CASSQPDRNNSPLHF.

The chain combines TRBV27 with TRBJ2-1, with 7 bases lining up with TRBD2. This CDR3 has 15 residues. Germline trimming cut 6 bases from V and 2 bases from J; bases unmatched to any gene: 7. The germline CDR1 and CDR2 sequences are MNHEY and SMNVEV (reference sequence). Here the CDR3 reads CASRESGVAYNEQFF. CDR3 DNA: TGTGCCAGCAGGGAGAGCGGGGTAGCCTACAATGAGCAGTTCTTC.

The V and J genes are TRBV28 and TRBJ1-1; D is uncertain. Germline CDR1 and CDR2: MDHEN and SYDVKM. V dropped 3 bases and J dropped 1 base, with 6 bases sitting between them. The CDR3 is 13 amino acids. In DNA, the CDR3 is TGTGCCAGCAGTTTGGGCAGGAACACTGAAGCTTTCTTT. This codes for CASSLGRNTEAFF.

The chain links TRBV28 to TRBJ2-5; tentative D call: TRBD2 (5 bases). The CDR3 loop spans 13 amino acids. V was pared by 6 bases and J by 5 bases, with 13 bases between. Looked up from germline, CDR1 is MDHEN and CDR2 is SYDVKM. The CDR3, as DNA: TGTGCCAGCAGCGGGGTTTTACGGGAGACCCAGTACTTC. Encoded protein: CASSGVLRETQYF.

On this clone: In the same sample, other DNA sequences code for this CDR3. This chain uses TRBV20-1 with TRBJ2-3; no definite D call. The CDR3 length is 11 residues. V was trimmed by 2 bases and J by 4 bases, leaving 4 bases between them. The germline V gene encodes CDR1 DFQATT and CDR2 SNEGSKA (reference sequence). The CDR3, as DNA: TGCAGTGCTAGACAGGCAGATACGCAGTATTTT. It encodes CSARQADTQYF.

This rearrangement joins TRBV28 to TRBJ2-2, with 10 bases that match TRBD1. CDR1 and CDR2 (germline): MDHEN, SYDVKM. The CDR3 has 16 residues. V shed 3 bases and J 4 bases; nucleotides not matched to a gene: 5. The DNA of the CDR3 is TGTGCCAGCAGTTTTTTCGACAGGGGGCCCACCGGGGAGCTGTTTTTT. This gives the protein CASSFFDRGPTGELFF.

V and J are TRBV27 and TRBJ2-1; 7 bases match TRBD2. Germline V gene lookup returns CDR1 MNHEY and CDR2 SMNVEV (reference sequence). V was pared by 8 bases and J by 4 bases, with 8 bases of the junction left unmatched. The CDR3 has 14 amino acids. CDR3 DNA sequence: TGTGCCAGCTCCCGGGACTACCCTTACAATGAGCAGTTCTTC. Its translation is CASSRDYPYNEQFF.

The chain employs TRBV9 and TRBJ1-1; D remains unclear. Germline V gene data show CDR1 as SGDLS and CDR2 as YYNGEE. The CDR3 loop spans 13 amino acids. V lost 3 bases to trimming and J lost 2 bases, with 8 bases between them. CDR3 nucleotide sequence: TGTGCCAGCAGCGCCCCACCAAACACTGAAGCTTTCTTT. It codes for CASSAPPNTEAFF.

The V gene is TRBV5-4, the J gene TRBJ1-2, with 7 bases that match TRBD1. Germline loops: CDR1 SGHNT, CDR2 YYREEE (reference sequence). V was clipped by 6 bases and J by 4 bases; unmatched bases: 3. The CDR3 contains 12 residues. The CDR3 is CASTTGTYGYTF. CDR3 sequence (DNA): TGTGCCAGCACGACAGGGACCTATGGCTACACCTTC.

The V call is TRBV19, the J call TRBJ2-2; 7 nucleotides line up with TRBD2. CDR3 size: 15 residues. Per germline, CDR1 LNHDA and CDR2 SQIVND (reference sequence). V trimming: 4 bases; J trimming: 6 bases; junction bases outside the gene matches: 8. CDR3 in DNA: TGTGCCAGTAGTACAACTAGCGTGGTCCCCGGGGAGCTGTTTTTT. Translating gives CASSTTSVVPGELFF.

The chain is built from TRBV9 and TRBJ2-3; TRBD2 matches at 8 bases. The ends lost 3 bases at V and 5 bases at J; junction bases unmatched: 5. The CDR3 consists of 14 residues. Per the germline V gene, CDR1 is SGDLS and CDR2 is YYNGEE. CDR3 in amino acids: CASSAPRGGDTQYF. CDR3 nucleotide sequence: TGTGCCAGCAGCGCACCTCGGGGGGGAGATACGCAGTATTTT.

CDR3 loop: CASSWGTSGTDTQYF. The DNA of the CDR3 is TGTGCCAGCAGCTGGGGGACTAGCGGCACAGATACGCAGTATTTT. V and J are TRBV7-2 and TRBJ2-3; 10 positions match TRBD2. The CDR3 covers 15 residues. The V gene's germline CDR1 is SGHTA and CDR2 FQGNSA. V shed 4 bases, J shed 1 base, and the junction held 2 bases outside the gene matches.

The table lists this clone with a count of one. The CDR3 protein is CASSLSLGTGLVGYTF. The CDR3 bases are TGTGCCAGCAGCTTAAGCCTAGGTACAGGGCTTGTTGGCTACACCTTC. The chain uses TRBV7-6 and TRBJ1-2, with a possible D match to TRBD1 (6 bases). The germline CDR1 and CDR2 sequences are SGHVS and FNYEAQ. Trimming took off 2 bases at V and 7 bases at J, with 20 bases between the two ends. The CDR3 is made up of 16 amino acids.

This clone was seen a single time. This sequence joins TRBV4-1 and TRBJ2-5, with unresolved D. Germline CDR1 MGHRA, CDR2 YSYEKL. V was cut by 1 base and J by 0 bases, with 6 bases left in between. This CDR3 has 14 residues. The CDR3 coding sequence is TGCGCCAGCAGCCAAGTTTTCAACCAAGAGACCCAGTACTTC. It yields the protein CASSQVFNQETQYF.

This clone was counted once. The genes are TRBV28 and TRBJ1-2; 7 bases agree with TRBD1. The CDR3 spans 14 residues. V was pared by 2 bases and J by 5 bases, with 5 bases of the junction left unmatched. Germline V gene lookup returns CDR1 MDHEN and CDR2 SYDVKM. The CDR3 loop reads CASSLPGQRYGYTF. DNA for the CDR3: TGTGCCAGCAGTTTACCGGGACAGAGATATGGCTACACCTTC.

The table lists this clone with a count of one. V gene TRBV5-4 combines with J gene TRBJ2-7; 8 bases are a match to TRBD1. The V segment lost 5 bases and the J segment 6 bases; nucleotides outside the gene matches: 10. The CDR3 totals 14 residues. Germline-derived CDR1 and CDR2 are SGHNT and YYREEE (reference sequence). The CDR3 region has the DNA TGTGCCAGCAGGTCGGACAGGGTACTGGGCGAGCAGTACTTC. It specifies CASRSDRVLGEQYF.

CDR3 sequence reads: CASSLVGGAEYEQYF. CDR3 coding DNA: TGTGCCAGCAGCTTAGTGGGAGGAGCGGAATACGAGCAGTACTTC. V is TRBV13 and J is TRBJ2-7, with TRBD2 as a possible D gene (6 bases). Per the germline V gene, CDR1 is PRHDT and CDR2 is FYEKMQ (reference sequence). This CDR3 comprises 15 residues. Trimming left V 1 base short and J 4 bases short, with 14 bases between.

The rearrangement uses TRBV7-3 and TRBJ2-3; 8 bases fit TRBD2. Unmatched junction bases numbered 3, after V lost 4 bases and J lost 0 bases. This CDR3 spans 15 amino acids. Germline CDR1 is SGHTA and CDR2 is FQGTGA. CDR3 residues: CASSSLAGSTDTQYF. For the CDR3, the DNA is TGTGCCAGCAGCTCCCTAGCGGGTAGCACAGATACGCAGTATTTT.

V is TRBV27 and J is TRBJ2-4; 7 bases match TRBD1. The CDR3 is 15 residues long. V gave up 5 bases and J gave up 2 bases; unmatched junction bases: 6. Germline loops: CDR1 MNHEY, CDR2 SMNVEV (reference sequence). CDR3 DNA sequence: TGTGCCAGCAGTCCGGGACAGTCATCCAAAAACATTCAGTACTTC. Protein sequence: CASSPGQSSKNIQYF.

This chain joins TRBV6-6 and TRBJ2-3; maybe TRBD1 (6 bases). CDR1 is MNHNY, CDR2 SVGAGI, per germline (reference sequence). V was clipped by 6 bases and J by 7 bases, with 20 bases between them. This CDR3 is built from 15 residues. CDR3 sequence: CASRWWGRGNHTQYF. The CDR3 DNA is TGTGCCAGCAGATGGTGGGGCAGGGGAAACCATACGCAGTATTTT.

This chain links TRBV5-8 with TRBJ1-2; D ambiguous. Germline CDR1 is SGHTS and CDR2 is YDEGEE. The CDR3 spans 14 residues. V gave up 4 bases and J gave up 5 bases, with 15 bases separating them. The CDR3 region is CASSQPAIGYGYTF. The CDR3 DNA sequence: TGTGCCAGCAGCCAGCCCGCGATAGGGTATGGCTACACCTTC.

The chain links TRBV7-3 to TRBJ2-1, with D possibly TRBD2 on 6 matching bases. This CDR3 region has 16 residues. Between the trimmed V and J ends, which lost 4 bases and 4 bases, there was a span of 17 bases. Germline values: CDR1 SGHTA, CDR2 FQGTGA. The CDR3 sequence is CASSSGYRGGYNEQFF. The CDR3 DNA sequence: TGTGCCAGCAGCTCCGGGTACCGCGGAGGGTACAATGAGCAGTTCTTC.